This T cell receptor beta chain was observed in a study of cytomegalovirus exposure and HLA in healthy donors. Use of 60 Vbeta and 13 Jbeta primers characterized the PCR. Using immunoSEQ multiplex PCR, the repertoire was profiled, and TCRdb retains in-frame clones only, with some absent. The sample holds 250,000 to 300,000 clones; 84% are singletons and the top ten take 2%. As to this clone: Its antigen is as yet unknown.

Study-level results: The authors confirmed in vitro that a few CMV-associated chains were specific for CMV antigens. Later analysis identified a missense DCLRE1C variant that was linked to TCR beta V- and J-gene trimming. In a later analysis, TCR association rates varied by HLA locus: DRB1 most, HLA-C fewest.

This CDR3 is 15 amino acids long. Trimming cost V 6 bases and J 8 bases; bases outside gene matches: 8. Germline V gene sequence: CDR1 MNHNY, CDR2 SVGAGI (reference sequence). The TCR originated in a woman between 40 and 50 years old in good health and CMV-seropositive. The V gene is TRBV6-6, the J gene TRBJ2-2; 11 bases agree with TRBD2. Material for sequencing was PBMCs. CDR3 amino acids: CASSSSSGRSGELFF. For the CDR3, the DNA is TGTGCCAGCAGCTCCTCTAGCGGGAGGTCTGGGGAGCTGTTTTTT.